A selection of T cell receptor beta chains follows, all from one sample in a study of blood T cell repertoires in COVID-19. Repertoires were generated with immunoSEQ multiplex PCR, while TCRdb's copy carries only in-frame clones and drops some. The sample contains about 80,000 clones, roughly 85% of which appear only once. Material for sequencing was peripheral blood. Receptors were obtained from a woman in her seventies with acute or convalescent COVID-19. CDR3s include the opening cysteine and the closing phenylalanine or tryptophan. D genes are given only for firm matches. A clone size is listed for some rows: how often the clone was seen (once, few, many), or a class if it is expanded.

TRBV20-1	TRBJ2-1	once	-	CSATLAFEQFF	TGCAGTGCTACATTGGCTTTTGAGCAGTTCTTC
TRBV25-1	TRBJ2-7	-	-	CASSGGVEQYF	TGTGCCAGCAGTGGGGGAGTTGAGCAGTACTTC
TRBV4-2	TRBJ2-3	-	TRBD2	CASSQGELAALTDTQYF	TGTGCCAGCAGCCAAGGGGAACTAGCGGCGCTCACAGATACGCAGTATTTT
TRBV19	TRBJ1-2	-	-	CASSTLGGADYGYTF	TGTGCCAGTAGTACTCTTGGAGGGGCAGACTATGGCTACACCTTC
TRBV6-5	TRBJ2-3	few	TRBD2	CASSASGDTQYF	TGTGCCAGCAGCGCTAGCGGAGATACGCAGTATTTT
TRBV7-9	TRBJ1-2	-	-	CASSLVGRNYGYTF	TGTGCCAGCAGCTTAGTGGGGAGAAACTATGGCTACACCTTC
TRBV29-1	TRBJ2-5	-	-	CSVEDPQGIQYF	TGCAGCGTTGAAGATCCGCAGGGGATCCAGTACTTC
TRBV5-1	TRBJ2-2	-	TRBD1	CASSLGQGNTGELFF	TGCGCCAGCAGCTTGGGACAGGGGAACACCGGGGAGCTGTTTTTT
TRBV4-1	TRBJ2-7	-	TRBD2	CASRLTSGSSDEQYF	TGCGCCAGCAGACTAACTAGCGGGAGTAGCGACGAGCAGTACTTC
TRBV15	TRBJ2-2	-	TRBD2	CATSREQTSGRAGELFF	TGTGCCACCAGCAGAGAACAGACTAGCGGGAGGGCCGGGGAGCTGTTTTTT
TRBV12-5	TRBJ1-3	few	-	CASGFLRASGNTIYF	TGTGCTAGTGGTTTCCTCAGGGCCTCTGGAAACACCATATATTTT
TRBV3-1/TRBV3-2	TRBJ1-1	once	-	CASRITGSTEAFF	TGTGCCAGCAGAATAACAGGATCCACTGAAGCTTTCTTT
TRBV7-2	TRBJ2-1	-	TRBD2	CASSLTGGPDEQFF	TGTGCCAGCAGCTTGACGGGAGGGCCCGATGAGCAGTTCTTC
TRBV9	TRBJ2-1	-	-	CASSVDVVGHSYNEQFF	TGTGCCAGCAGCGTAGACGTTGTGGGGCACTCCTACAATGAGCAGTTCTTC
TRBV9	TRBJ2-1	-	-	CASSLMPGNNEQFF	TGTGCCAGCAGTCTTATGCCCGGGAACAATGAGCAGTTCTTC
TRBV3-1/TRBV3-2	TRBJ2-2	-	TRBD1	CASSQVDRATGELFF	TGTGCCAGCAGCCAAGTGGACAGGGCCACCGGGGAGCTGTTTTTT
TRBV19	TRBJ1-4	-	-	CASSIPRTATNEKLFF	TGTGCCAGTAGTATACCCCGGACAGCGACTAATGAAAAACTGTTTTTT
TRBV3-1/TRBV3-2	TRBJ2-7	-	TRBD2	CASSQGFSGGYEQYF	TGTGCCAGCAGCCAGGGTTTTAGCGGGGGCTACGAGCAGTACTTC
TRBV2	TRBJ2-1	-	TRBD1	CASRDSYDNEQFF	TGTGCCTCCCGGGACAGCTACGACAATGAGCAGTTCTTC
TRBV5-4	TRBJ2-3	-	TRBD2	CASSLRVAGVDTQYF	TGTGCCAGCAGCCTCCGGGTAGCGGGAGTGGACACGCAGTATTTT
TRBV9	TRBJ2-3	-	-	CASSVRGTDTQYF	TGTGCCAGCAGCGTACGGGGCACAGATACGCAGTATTTT
TRBV19	TRBJ2-7	-	TRBD1	CASSNTGAAYEQYF	TGTGCCAGTAGCAATACAGGGGCGGCTTACGAGCAGTACTTC
TRBV6-5	TRBJ1-3	few	-	CASRAGSSGNTIYF	TGTGCCAGCAGGGCAGGGTCCTCTGGAAACACCATATATTTT
TRBV20-1	TRBJ1-2	-	TRBD1	CSASTGGGGYTF	TGCAGTGCCAGTACAGGGGGTGGTGGCTACACCTTC
TRBV5-1	TRBJ2-5	-	TRBD1	CASRAFGQGVETQYF	TGCGCCAGCAGAGCTTTCGGACAGGGGGTAGAGACCCAGTACTTC
TRBV5-4	TRBJ1-4	-	-	CASSLNVGENEKLFF	TGTGCCAGCAGCTTGAATGTAGGGGAAAATGAAAAACTGTTTTTT
TRBV28	TRBJ1-6	-	-	CASFTGIRNSPLHF	TGTGCCAGCTTTACAGGGATCCGTAATTCACCCCTCCACTTT
TRBV2	TRBJ2-7	-	TRBD2	CASSSGTLNYEQYF	TGTGCCAGCAGTAGCGGGACGCTCAACTACGAGCAGTACTTC
TRBV10-2	TRBJ2-7	medium-sized	TRBD1	CASSDNRDRGPEQYF	TGCGCCAGCAGTGATAACCGGGACAGGGGACCCGAGCAGTACTTC
TRBV7-3	TRBJ2-6	once	TRBD1	CASSPSSGGLGSGANVLTF	TGTGCCAGCAGCCCCAGTTCAGGGGGCCTCGGGTCTGGGGCCAACGTCCTGACTTTC
TRBV5-8	TRBJ1-1	-	-	CASSLTRQTEAFF	TGTGCCAGCAGCTTGACTAGACAAACGGAAGCTTTCTTT
TRBV28	TRBJ1-6	-	TRBD1	CASSRGTGGTMNSPLHF	TGTGCCAGCAGCCGCGGGACAGGGGGTACTATGAATTCACCCCTCCACTTT
TRBV30	TRBJ2-5	-	TRBD2	CAWSVRGGSGRATIEETQYF	TGTGCCTGGAGTGTAAGGGGGGGTAGCGGGAGGGCGACTATAGAAGAGACCCAGTACTTC
TRBV24-1	TRBJ2-2	-	-	CATSDFPDTGELFF	TGTGCCACCAGTGATTTCCCGGACACCGGGGAGCTGTTTTTT
TRBV18	TRBJ1-4	-	-	CASSPRSEEGEKLFF	TGTGCCAGCTCACCACGTTCGGAAGAGGGTGAAAAACTGTTTTTT
TRBV2	TRBJ1-5	-	TRBD1	CASSGDRGGQPQHF	TGTGCCAGCAGTGGGGACAGAGGTGGTCAGCCCCAGCATTTT